This T cell receptor beta chain was recovered during a study of cytomegalovirus exposure and HLA in healthy donors. The length of the CDR3 is 15 residues. Germline CDR1 SGHRS, CDR2 YFSETQ. This clone was detected only a few times. At one boundary the junction diverges from the germline segment, which might be a read error. Use of 60 Vbeta and 13 Jbeta primers characterized the PCR. Generated by immunoSEQ multiplex PCR, the TCRdb table keeps only in-frame clones and is missing some. The sample has 85,000 to 95,000 clones; less than 10% are singletons. The receptor was isolated from a man over 45 in good health and CMV-seronegative. The source material was PBMCs. The chain uses TRBV5-1 and TRBJ1-6, with D perhaps TRBD1 (6 bases). The CDR3 loop reads CASSLAGTRNSPPHF. In nucleotides, the CDR3 is TGCGCCAGCAGCTTGGCCGGGACACGGAATTCACCCCCCCACTTT.